One and the same sample provided the 17 T cell receptor beta chains below, sequenced in a study of cytomegalovirus exposure and HLA in healthy donors. Some clones are missing from TCRdb's copy, which holds only in-frame ones; the method was immunoSEQ multiplex PCR. The sample lists 100,000 to 150,000 clones; 75% to 90% were seen once. The specimen sequenced was PBMCs. All receptors derive from a woman aged 18-30 years in good health and CMV-seronegative.

The chain has TRBV18 and TRBJ2-7; 7 positions agree with TRBD1. CDR3 length equals 13 residues. V gave up 3 bases and J gave up 6 bases; unmatched junction bases: 5. CDR1 and CDR2 from the germline V gene are KGHSH and LQKENI. The CDR3 DNA reads TGTGCCAGCTCACCGGCCAGGGGGAGCGAGCAGTACTTC. This translates into CASSPARGSEQYF.

This clone was observed a single time. The chain joins TRBV7-8 to TRBJ2-7; the match to TRBD1 covers 9 bases. The V and J ends lost 5 bases and 11 bases, in that order; junction bases with no gene match: 19. Germline CDR1 is SGHVS and CDR2 is FQNEAQ. This CDR3 contains 16 residues. The CDR3 DNA sequence: TGTGCCAGCAGCCCCCCCCTGTGGAACAGGGGGCCCCCAGAGTACTTC. Translation: CASSPPLWNRGPPEYF.

CDR3 in DNA: TGTGCCAGCAGCTTTCTTGGCGTCGCGAGGGAGGGCTACAATGAGCAGTTCTTC. It yields the protein CASSFLGVAREGYNEQFF. The V and J genes are TRBV7-9 and TRBJ2-1; 7 bases agree with TRBD2. Germline trimming cut 3 bases from V and 3 bases from J; bases unmatched to any gene: 14. Germline values: CDR1 SEHNR, CDR2 FQNEAQ (reference sequence). This CDR3 has 18 amino acids.

A word on this clone: At one of its ends the junction is not consistent with the germline gene, which may arise from a read error. The chain uses TRBV7-2 and TRBJ2-7, with D possibly TRBD1 on 7 matching bases. The CDR3 totals 13 residues. Germline CDR1 reads SGHTA; CDR2 reads FQGNSA. The CDR3 DNA reads TGTGCCAGCAGCTTAGAGCGTCAGGGGGGTAAGGACTTC. Protein product: CASSLERQGGKDF.

In DNA, the CDR3 is TGTGCCAGCAGCGTTAGCGGGTCCTACAATGAGCAGTTCTTC. It yields the protein CASSVSGSYNEQFF. The rearrangement links TRBV11-2 to TRBJ2-1, with 7 bases that match TRBD2. The CDR3 loop spans 14 amino acids. In germline, CDR1 is SGHAT, CDR2 FQNNGV. V was clipped by 5 bases and J by 1 base; unmatched bases: 2.

J is TRBJ2-7 and V is TRBV5-6; 14 bases map to TRBD2. V dropped 3 bases and J dropped 5; count of bases not matched to a gene: 4. Germline values: CDR1 SGHDT, CDR2 YYEEEE. This CDR3 spans 15 amino acids. The chain's CDR3 is CASSWGTSGSNEQYF. The CDR3, as DNA: TGTGCCAGCAGCTGGGGGACTAGCGGGAGTAACGAGCAGTACTTC.

The chain has TRBV2 and TRBJ1-5; D unclear. Trimming shortened V by 7 bases and J by 3 bases, and 10 bases separated the two germline ends. Germline V CDR1 and CDR2: SNHLY, FYNNEI. CDR3 length: 13 amino acids. The CDR3 here is CASMRDSNQPQHF. The CDR3 DNA follows: TGTGCCAGCATGCGAGACTCCAATCAGCCCCAGCATTTT. Combining the CDR3 with reference TRBV2 and TRBJ1-5 gives the whole variable domain EPEVTQTPSHQVTQMGQEVILRCVPISNHLYFYWYRQILGQKVEFLVSFYNNEISEKSEIFDDQFSVERPDGSNFTLKIRSTKLEDSAMYFCASMRDSNQPQHFGDGTRLSIL.

The chain is built from TRBV29-1 and TRBJ1-1, with D possibly TRBD1 on 6 matching bases. This CDR3 is built from 11 residues. The ends were cut back, 4 bases at V and 8 bases at J, with 11 bases in the middle. The germline CDR1 and CDR2 sequences are SQVTM and ANQGSEA. CDR3 region: CSVVGAGEAFF. DNA of the CDR3: TGCAGCGTTGTGGGGGCAGGAGAAGCTTTCTTT.

J is TRBJ2-1 and V is TRBV12-5; 11 bases are a match to TRBD1. The CDR3 loop spans 16 amino acids. Germline trimming cut 1 base from V and 8 bases from J; bases unmatched to any gene: 7. CDR1 and CDR2 from the germline V gene are LGHNT and FRNRAP. The CDR3 DNA follows: TGTGCTAGTGGTTTGGCCGGGACAGGGGGTTACGATGAGCAGTTCTTC. Translated: CASGLAGTGGYDEQFF.

J is TRBJ2-7 and V is TRBV7-9; 7 bases map to TRBD2. The junction had 6 bases not matched to a gene; V was cut back by 4 bases and J by 6 bases. The CDR3 loop spans 13 amino acids. The germline V gene encodes CDR1 SEHNR and CDR2 FQNEAQ (reference sequence). Here the CDR3 DNA reads TGTGCCAGCAGCTCCCTTTCGGGGGGCGAGCAGTACTTC. Protein product: CASSSLSGGEQYF.

Here the CDR3 reads CASSYGLAERGEQYF. In DNA form, the CDR3 reads TGCGCCAGCAGCTATGGGTTGGCGGAAAGGGGAGAGCAGTACTTC. This rearrangement joins TRBV4-1 to TRBJ2-7; tentative D call: TRBD1 (5 bases). CDR1 is MGHRA and CDR2 is YSYEKL in the germline V gene. The CDR3 is made up of 15 amino acids. The ends were cut back, 5 bases at V and 7 bases at J, with 21 bases in the middle.

The V gene is TRBV4-1, the J gene TRBJ2-7, with 7 bases that match TRBD2. V was pared by 1 base and J by 9 bases, with 12 bases of the junction left unmatched. Germline assignment: CDR1 MGHRA and CDR2 YSYEKL. The CDR3 contains 15 residues. The CDR3 is CASSQGSGDGGGQYF. CDR3 DNA: TGCGCCAGCAGCCAAGGAAGCGGGGACGGCGGTGGGCAGTACTTC.

The rearrangement links TRBV5-6 to TRBJ2-1; 8 bases are a match to TRBD2. Germline V gene data show CDR1 as SGHDT and CDR2 as YYEEEE. V lost 4 bases to trimming and J lost 3 bases; unmatched junction nucleotides: 9. There are 16 residues in the CDR3. This CDR3 is CASSLGRGESYNEQFF. CDR3 in DNA: TGTGCCAGCAGCCTTGGGCGGGGGGAAAGCTACAATGAGCAGTTCTTC.

V is TRBV11-2 and J is TRBJ2-1, with 9 bases aligning to TRBD1. The germline gives CDR1 SGHAT, CDR2 FQNNGV. V shed 3 bases, J shed 9 bases, and the junction held 9 bases outside the gene matches. CDR3 length: 15 residues. DNA for the CDR3: TGTGCCAGCAGCTTTCCCGGGACAGGGAAAAGTGAGCAGTTCTTC. This sequence encodes CASSFPGTGKSEQFF.

This clone was found once. The chain is built from TRBV7-3 and TRBJ2-1, with 10 positions matching TRBD2. Trimming cost V 2 bases and J 7 bases; bases outside gene matches: 14. This CDR3 contains 18 residues. Germline-derived CDR1 and CDR2 are SGHTA and FQGTGA. The CDR3 coding sequence is TGTGCCAGCAGCTTAGGAAATCCCGGGTCTAGCGGGAGTAATGAGCAGTTCTTC. Its translation is CASSLGNPGSSGSNEQFF.

The chain joins TRBV4-1 to TRBJ2-2; 8 positions match TRBD2. Germline CDR1 is MGHRA and CDR2 is YSYEKL. The CDR3 is made up of 17 amino acids. J was trimmed by 0 bases and V by 5 bases; bases with no gene match: 8. The CDR3 DNA sequence: TGCGCCAGCAGCGCCTTGACTAGCGCCTCGAACACCGGGGAGCTGTTTTTT. This encodes CASSALTSASNTGELFF.

The CDR3 nucleotides read TGTGCCAGCAGTGCCGGGACTAGCGTGTTCGAGCAGTACTTC. Encoded protein: CASSAGTSVFEQYF. This chain connects TRBV4-2 to TRBJ2-7; TRBD2 aligns across 10 bases. This CDR3 has 14 residues. Germline trimming cut 6 bases from V and 6 bases from J; bases unmatched to any gene: 8. CDR1 is LGHNA and CDR2 is YNFKEQ in the germline V gene.